These T cell receptor beta chains were read from a single sample in a study of cytomegalovirus exposure and HLA in healthy donors. The assay was immunoSEQ multiplex PCR, and TCRdb's table has in-frame clones only and misses some. This sample has fewer than 90,000 clones; almost 85% occur once, and the top ten carry over 10%. The sample comprised PBMCs. All receptors come from a woman aged 18 to 35 in good health and CMV-seropositive. Each CDR3 is given with its conserved first and last residue. Each record gives: V gene, CDR3 length, J gene, CDR3 protein.

>TRBV10-3|15|TRBJ1-2
CAISESGQGAGGYTF
>TRBV19|18|TRBJ1-5
CASRDRGEDIYSNQPQHF
>TRBV9|14|TRBJ1-6
CASSVAAQGSPLHF
>TRBV6-1|14|TRBJ2-3
CASSEASRRRTQYF
>TRBV6-1|13|TRBJ1-1
CASTTGVNTEAFF
>TRBV6-6|15|TRBJ2-7
CASSPDRGRVYEQYF
>TRBV27|16|TRBJ2-1
CASTVIGGGLNNEQFF
>TRBV28|11|TRBJ1-1
CASRRLTEAFF
>TRBV7-2|16|TRBJ2-1
CASSLEGTSFIREQFF
>TRBV28|15|TRBJ2-7
CASSAPGQGTYEQYF
>TRBV7-3|14|TRBJ1-6
CASSLYRGNSPLHF
>TRBV10-3|13|TRBJ2-1
CAIKTREGNEQFF
>TRBV4-1|14|TRBJ1-4
CASSYRDSNEKLFF
>TRBV27|12|TRBJ2-2
CASRQPTGELFF
>TRBV4-3|16|TRBJ1-2
CASSPYPGQGVFGYTF
>TRBV18|17|TRBJ2-3
CASSATSGGASTDTQYF
>TRBV11-3|11|TRBJ1-6
CASSSSPPLHF
>TRBV19|16|TRBJ2-5
CASSYTGMREQETQYF
>TRBV5-5|13|TRBJ1-1
CASTPDSELGAFF
>TRBV6-5|12|TRBJ2-7
CASSSQGLEQYF
>TRBV5-1|14|TRBJ1-1
CASRQGARNTGAFF
>TRBV30|14|TRBJ2-3
CACNTESSTDTQYF
>TRBV4-1|16|TRBJ2-5
CASSQDRRGAWQTQYF
>TRBV7-2|15|TRBJ2-3
CASSLVATHTDTQYF
>TRBV15|13|TRBJ1-4
CATSREKGEKLFF
>TRBV10-3|15|TRBJ1-3
CAISGSKGDGNTIYF
>TRBV30|14|TRBJ2-2
CAWSVHRGTGELFF
>TRBV30|13|TRBJ2-3
CAWRRGGADTQYF
>TRBV2|14|TRBJ1-2
CASSGGVQGYGYTF
>TRBV7-2|15|TRBJ2-2
CASSLGRANTGELFF
>TRBV10-3|17|TRBJ2-7
CAISESGQRGATYEQYF
>TRBV6-5|16|TRBJ2-7
CASSYSGGGSSYEQYF
>TRBV4-1|17|TRBJ2-2
CASSHPSGVFNTGELFF
>TRBV29-1|13|TRBJ2-3
CSVVGGSTDTQYF
>TRBV7-7|15|TRBJ2-5
CASSLAGASQETQYF
>TRBV28|16|TRBJ1-4
CASSYIEGVGNEKLFF
>TRBV28|13|TRBJ2-7
CASSLPVTYEQYF
>TRBV5-8|14|TRBJ1-1
CASSLVAANTEAFF
>TRBV4-3|14|TRBJ2-7
CASSQEGGSYEQYF
>TRBV4-1|16|TRBJ1-5
CASSQLWGGSNQPQHF
>TRBV6-6|16|TRBJ1-2
CASSYSGTGDYYGYTF
>TRBV2|11|TRBJ2-1
CASSLHNEQFF
>TRBV2|17|TRBJ2-2
CASSDAGQGARWGELFF
>TRBV11-2|15|TRBJ2-7
CASSLGPGQNYEQYF
>TRBV19|16|TRBJ2-1
CASSIRSLSLTNEQFF
>TRBV6-6|12|TRBJ2-7
CASLGNRYEQYF
>TRBV6-1|16|TRBJ1-1
CASSEPGLGLNTEAFF
>TRBV13|14|TRBJ2-1
CASSLSGQLNEQFF
>TRBV30|12|TRBJ2-2
CAWSAGPGELFF
>TRBV9|16|TRBJ2-5
CASSVDQAGGRETQYF
>TRBV18|16|TRBJ2-5
CASSLNSPRGQETQYF
>TRBV5-1|19|TRBJ2-3
CASSLLGLGATPLPDTQYF
>TRBV7-8|14|TRBJ1-1
CASSLVSVSAEAFF
>TRBV4-1|19|TRBJ2-2
CASSQEGVAGGQDTGELFF
>TRBV5-1|15|TRBJ1-4
CASSSQGWANEKLFF
>TRBV5-6|15|TRBJ2-3
CASSQRLGGHDTQYF
>TRBV2|12|TRBJ2-7
CASIPQGYEQYF
>TRBV28|13|TRBJ1-2
CASRDRAHYGYTF